The present entry profiles one T cell receptor (beta chain) with its context. The table came from immunoSEQ multiplex PCR; TCRdb's copy has only in-frame clones and leaves some out. The sample shows around 230,000 clones, about 87% of them seen only once. This entry belongs to a study of blood T cell repertoires in COVID-19. Trimming cost V 7 bases and J 3 bases; bases outside gene matches: 6. The V gene's germline CDR1 is MNHEY and CDR2 SVGAGI. The CDR3 has 14 residues. The genes are TRBV6-5 and TRBJ2-7, with 10 bases matching TRBD1. Input material: PBMCs or T cells enriched from blood (not recorded which). This receptor was obtained from a woman aged 25 to 45 who had recovered from COVID-19. CDR3 amino acids: CASTQGTGVYEQYF. In nucleotides, the CDR3 is TGTGCCAGCACCCAAGGGACAGGGGTCTACGAGCAGTACTTC.